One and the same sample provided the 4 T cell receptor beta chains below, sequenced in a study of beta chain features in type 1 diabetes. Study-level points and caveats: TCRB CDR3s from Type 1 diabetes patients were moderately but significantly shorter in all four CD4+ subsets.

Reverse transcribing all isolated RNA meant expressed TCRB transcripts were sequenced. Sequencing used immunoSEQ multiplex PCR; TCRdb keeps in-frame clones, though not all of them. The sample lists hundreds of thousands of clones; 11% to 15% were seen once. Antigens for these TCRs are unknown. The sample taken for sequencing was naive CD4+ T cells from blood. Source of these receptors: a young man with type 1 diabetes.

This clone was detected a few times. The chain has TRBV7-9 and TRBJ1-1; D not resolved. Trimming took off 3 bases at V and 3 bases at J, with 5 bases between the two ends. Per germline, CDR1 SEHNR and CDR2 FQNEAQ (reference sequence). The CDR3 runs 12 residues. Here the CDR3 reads CASSFGDTEAFF. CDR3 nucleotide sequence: TGTGCCAGCAGCTTTGGCGACACTGAAGCTTTCTTT.

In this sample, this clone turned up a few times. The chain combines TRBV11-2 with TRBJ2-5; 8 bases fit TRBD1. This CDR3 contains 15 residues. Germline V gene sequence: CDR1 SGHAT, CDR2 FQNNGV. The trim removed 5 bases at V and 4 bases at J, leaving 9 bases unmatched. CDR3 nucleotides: TGTGCCAGCAGCGCACTACAGGGGGGCCCAGAGACCCAGTACTTC. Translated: CASSALQGGPETQYF.

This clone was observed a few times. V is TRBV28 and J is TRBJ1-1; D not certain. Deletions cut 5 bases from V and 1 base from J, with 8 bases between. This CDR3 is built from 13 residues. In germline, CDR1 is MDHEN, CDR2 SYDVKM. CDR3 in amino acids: CASSPRGNTEAFF. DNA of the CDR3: TGTGCCAGCAGTCCCCGGGGGAACACTGAAGCTTTCTTT.

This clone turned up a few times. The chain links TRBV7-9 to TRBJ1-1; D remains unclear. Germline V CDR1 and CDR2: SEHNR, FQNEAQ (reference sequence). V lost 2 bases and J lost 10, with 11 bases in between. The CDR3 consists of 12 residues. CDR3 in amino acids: CASSLLDWRAFF. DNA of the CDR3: TGTGCCAGCAGCTTATTGGATTGGAGAGCTTTCTTT.